This is a list of T cell receptor beta chains from one sample in a study of OX40 agonist ivuxolimab in advanced cancers. Assay: immunoSEQ multiplex PCR; the TCRdb copy retains only in-frame clones and omits some. The table lists 90,000 to 130,000 clones, roughly nine tenths of them singletons, with 0.27% in the top ten. The material was CD4+ or CD8+ T cells sorted from blood, obtained in a trial of the OX40 agonist ivuxolimab. The receptors were gathered from an adult with an advanced solid tumor such as melanoma, head and neck, liver or kidney cancer. Each CDR3 is given with its conserved first and last residue. D genes are given only for firm matches. A clone size is listed for some rows: how often the clone was seen (once, few, many), or a class if it is expanded.

d_call	v_call	clone_size	j_call	cdr3_nt	cdr3_aa
.	TRBV28	.	TRBJ1-5	TGTGCCAGCACCCTACCCAATCAGCCCCAGCATTTT	CASTLPNQPQHF
.	TRBV7-2	once	TRBJ2-7	TGTGCCAGCAGCTCCTATAGAGAACCCTCCGAGCAGTACTTC	CASSSYREPSEQYF
.	TRBV5-6	.	TRBJ2-5	TGTGCCAGCAGCTTGGCCGGGACTCGAAAGACCCAGTACTTC	CASSLAGTRKTQYF
TRBD2	TRBV19	.	TRBJ2-1	TGTGCCAGTAGTGCTAGCGGGAGGGCCGACTCCTACAATGAGCAGTTCTTC	CASSASGRADSYNEQFF
TRBD1	TRBV9	.	TRBJ2-7	TGTGCCAGCAGCGAGGGGGACGGGACAGGGGATTACTACGAGCAGTACTTC	CASSEGDGTGDYYEQYF
.	TRBV6-5	.	TRBJ2-5	TGTGCCAGCACCATCATAGGGGGGGGGACCCAGTACTTC	CASTIIGGGTQYF
TRBD1	TRBV7-9	.	TRBJ1-1	TGTGCCAGCAGAGGACAGGGGGCGTTTACTGAAGCTTTCTTT	CASRGQGAFTEAFF
TRBD1	TRBV9	.	TRBJ2-5	TGTGCCAGCAGCGTAGATATGGGACAGGGACAAGGTTGGGTTCAAGAGACCCAGTACTTC	CASSVDMGQGQGWVQETQYF
.	TRBV19	few	TRBJ1-1	TGTGCCAGTAGTGAGCCCTGGGGAGGGAACACTGAAGCTTTCTTT	CASSEPWGGNTEAFF
TRBD1	TRBV11-2	.	TRBJ1-2	TGTGCCAGCAGCCTCCCCGCGGGACAGGGAACCTACACCTTC	CASSLPAGQGTYTF
.	TRBV27	.	TRBJ1-6	TGTGCCAGCAGTTTTACGACCCGTTATAATTCACCCCTCCACTTT	CASSFTTRYNSPLHF